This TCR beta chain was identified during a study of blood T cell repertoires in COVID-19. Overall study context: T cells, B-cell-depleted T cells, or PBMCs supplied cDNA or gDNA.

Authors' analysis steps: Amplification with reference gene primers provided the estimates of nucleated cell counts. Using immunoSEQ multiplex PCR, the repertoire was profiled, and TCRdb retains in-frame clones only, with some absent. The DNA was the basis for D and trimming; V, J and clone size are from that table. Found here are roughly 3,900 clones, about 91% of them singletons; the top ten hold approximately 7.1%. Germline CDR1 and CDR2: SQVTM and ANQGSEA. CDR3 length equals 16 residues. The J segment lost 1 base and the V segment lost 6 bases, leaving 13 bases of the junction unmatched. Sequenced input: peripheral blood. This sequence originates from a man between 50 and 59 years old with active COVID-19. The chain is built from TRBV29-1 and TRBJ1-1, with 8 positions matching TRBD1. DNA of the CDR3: TGCAGCGTAGATAGGACAGGGAGGAAAACGAACACTGAAGCTTTCTTT. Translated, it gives CSVDRTGRKTNTEAFF. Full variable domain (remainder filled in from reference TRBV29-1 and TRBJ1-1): SAVISQKPSRDICQRGTSLTIQCQVDSQVTMMFWYRQQPGQSLTLIATANQGSEATYESGFVIDKFPISRPNLTFSTLTVSNMSPEDSSIYLCSVDRTGRKTNTEAFFGQGTRLTVV.